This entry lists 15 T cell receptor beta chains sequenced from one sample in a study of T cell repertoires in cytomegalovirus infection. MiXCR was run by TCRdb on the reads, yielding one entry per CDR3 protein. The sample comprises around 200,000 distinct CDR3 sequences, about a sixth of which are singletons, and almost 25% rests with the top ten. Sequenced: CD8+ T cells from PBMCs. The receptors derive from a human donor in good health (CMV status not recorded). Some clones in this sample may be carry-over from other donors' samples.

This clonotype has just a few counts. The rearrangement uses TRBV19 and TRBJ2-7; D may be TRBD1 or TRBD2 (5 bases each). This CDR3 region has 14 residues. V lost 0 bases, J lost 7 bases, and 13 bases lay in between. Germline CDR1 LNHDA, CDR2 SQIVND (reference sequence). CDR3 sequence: CASSIEGTVEEQYF. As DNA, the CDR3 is TGTGCCAGTAGTATAGAGGGGACCGTCGAGGAGCAGTACTTC.

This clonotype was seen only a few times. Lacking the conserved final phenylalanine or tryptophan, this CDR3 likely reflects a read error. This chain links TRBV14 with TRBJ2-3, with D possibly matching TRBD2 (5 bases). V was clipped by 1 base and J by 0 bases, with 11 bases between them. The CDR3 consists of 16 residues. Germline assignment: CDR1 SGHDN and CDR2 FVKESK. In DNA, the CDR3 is TGTGCCAGCAGCCAAGTTCTGAGGGAAAGCACAGATACGCAGTATTTA. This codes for CASSQVLRESTDTQYL.

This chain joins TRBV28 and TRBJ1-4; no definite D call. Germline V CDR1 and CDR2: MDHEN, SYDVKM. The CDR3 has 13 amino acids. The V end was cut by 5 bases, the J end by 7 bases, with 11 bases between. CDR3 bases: TGTGCCAGCAGTGCTATCGAAGGTGAAAAACTGTTTTTT. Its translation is CASSAIEGEKLFF.

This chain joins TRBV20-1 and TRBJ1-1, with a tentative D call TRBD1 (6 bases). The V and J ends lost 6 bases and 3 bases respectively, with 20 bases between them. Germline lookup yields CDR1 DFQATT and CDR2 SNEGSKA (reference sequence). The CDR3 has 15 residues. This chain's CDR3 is CSAPSWDIGDTEAFF. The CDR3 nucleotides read TGCAGTGCCCCGTCCTGGGACATCGGGGACACTGAAGCTTTCTTT.

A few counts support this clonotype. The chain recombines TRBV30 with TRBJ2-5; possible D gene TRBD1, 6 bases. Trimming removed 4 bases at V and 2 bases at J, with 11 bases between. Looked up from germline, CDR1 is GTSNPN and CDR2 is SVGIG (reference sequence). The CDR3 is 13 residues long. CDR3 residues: CAWIGTLQETQYF. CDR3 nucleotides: TGTGCCTGGATTGGGACACTACAAGAGACCCAGTACTTC. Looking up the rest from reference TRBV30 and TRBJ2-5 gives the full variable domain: SQTIHQWPATLVQPVGSPLSLECTVEGTSNPNLYWYRQAAGRGLQLLFYSVGIGQISSEVPQNLSASRPQDRQFILSSKKLLLSDSGFYLCAWIGTLQETQYFGPGTRLLVL.

CDR3 loop: CASSRTAENTEAFF. CDR3 nucleotides: TGTGCCAGCAGCAGGACAGCAGAGAACACTGAAGCTTTCTTT. This chain joins TRBV7-4 and TRBJ1-1, with D perhaps matching TRBD1 (6 bases). Germline values: CDR1 SGHVT, CDR2 SQSDAQ. The CDR3 sequence is 14 residues long. V was clipped by 5 bases and J by 1 base, with 11 bases between them.

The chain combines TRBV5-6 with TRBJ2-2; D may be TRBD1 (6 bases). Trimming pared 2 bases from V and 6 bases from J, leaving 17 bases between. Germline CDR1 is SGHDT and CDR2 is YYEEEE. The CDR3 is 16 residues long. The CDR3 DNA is TGTGCCAGCAGCTTCAGTTCAGGGGCCGGCCCCGGGGAGCTGTTTTTT. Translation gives CASSFSSGAGPGELFF.

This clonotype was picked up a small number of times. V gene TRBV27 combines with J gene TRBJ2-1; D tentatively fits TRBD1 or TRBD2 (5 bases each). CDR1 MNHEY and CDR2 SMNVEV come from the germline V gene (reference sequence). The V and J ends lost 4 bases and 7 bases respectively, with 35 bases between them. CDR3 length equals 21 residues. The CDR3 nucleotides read TGTGCCAGCAGTTCATCATCATACCGGGGACGGACGGCTACTTTTACAAATGAGCAGTTCTTC. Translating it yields CASSSSSYRGRTATFTNEQFF.

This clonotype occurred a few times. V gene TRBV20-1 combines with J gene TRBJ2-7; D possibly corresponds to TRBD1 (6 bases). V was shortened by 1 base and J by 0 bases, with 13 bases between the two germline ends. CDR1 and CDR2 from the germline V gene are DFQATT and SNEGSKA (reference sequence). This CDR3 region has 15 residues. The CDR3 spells CSARAYRESSYEQYF. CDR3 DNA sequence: TGCAGTGCTAGAGCATACAGGGAGAGCTCCTACGAGCAGTACTTC.

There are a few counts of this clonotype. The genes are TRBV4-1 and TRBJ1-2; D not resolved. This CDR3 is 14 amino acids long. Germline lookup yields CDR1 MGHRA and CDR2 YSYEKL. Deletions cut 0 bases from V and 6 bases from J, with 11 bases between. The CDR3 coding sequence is TGCGCCAGCAGCCAAGAGCAGAGAGGCGATGGCTACACCTTC. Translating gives CASSQEQRGDGYTF.

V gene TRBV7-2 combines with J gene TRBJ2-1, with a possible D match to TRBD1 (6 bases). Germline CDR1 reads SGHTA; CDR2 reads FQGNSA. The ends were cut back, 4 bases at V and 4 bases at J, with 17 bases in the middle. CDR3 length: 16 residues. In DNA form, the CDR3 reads TGTGCCAGCAGCTCGCACAGGGTTTGGGGTTACAATGAGCAGTTCTTC. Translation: CASSSHRVWGYNEQFF.

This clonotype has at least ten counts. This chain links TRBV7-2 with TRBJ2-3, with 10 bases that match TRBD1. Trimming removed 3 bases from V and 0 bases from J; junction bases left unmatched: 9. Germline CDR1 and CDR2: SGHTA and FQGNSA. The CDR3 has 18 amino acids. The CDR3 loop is CASSFGQGVDPSTDTQYF. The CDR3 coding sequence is TGTGCCAGCAGCTTTGGACAGGGGGTGGACCCTAGCACAGATACGCAGTATTTT.

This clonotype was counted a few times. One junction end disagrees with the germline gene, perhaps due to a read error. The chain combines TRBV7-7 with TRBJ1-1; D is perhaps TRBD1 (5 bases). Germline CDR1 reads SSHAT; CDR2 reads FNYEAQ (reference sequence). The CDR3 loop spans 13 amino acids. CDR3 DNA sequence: TGTGCTAGCAGCTCGACAGAGAACACTGAAGCTTTCTTT. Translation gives CASSSTENTEAFF.

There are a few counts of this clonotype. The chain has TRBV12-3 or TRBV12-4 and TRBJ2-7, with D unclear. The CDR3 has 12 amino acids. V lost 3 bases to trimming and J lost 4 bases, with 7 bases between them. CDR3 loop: CASSFSKYEQYF. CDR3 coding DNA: TGTGCCAGCAGTTTTTCCAAGTACGAGCAGTACTTC.

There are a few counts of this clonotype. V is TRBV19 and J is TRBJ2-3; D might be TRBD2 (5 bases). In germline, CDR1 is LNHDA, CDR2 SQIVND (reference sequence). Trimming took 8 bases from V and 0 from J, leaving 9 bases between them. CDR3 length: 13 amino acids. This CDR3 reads CASLEASTDTQYF. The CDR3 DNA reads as TGTGCCAGTCTGGAGGCTAGCACAGATACGCAGTATTTT.